The present entry profiles one T cell receptor (beta chain) with its context. The sample comes from a study of control samples from healthy donors and cancer patients. CDR1 is SNHLY and CDR2 is FYNNEI in the germline V gene. The CDR3 extends over 15 amino acids. The V and J ends lost 4 bases and 0 bases respectively, with 12 bases between them. Libraries were prepared by immunoSEQ multiplex PCR; TCRdb keeps only in-frame clonotypes and omits some of them. The table lists about 80,000 clones, about 88% of them singletons. The gene calls are TRBV2 and TRBJ1-1, with D uncertain. Sequencing was performed on blood. This receptor was taken from an older woman in good health. In nucleotides, the CDR3 is TGTGCCAGCAGTGCCCTGACATCCATGAACACTGAAGCTTTCTTT. This translates into CASSALTSMNTEAFF.